This passage covers 23 T cell receptor beta chains from one sample sequenced in a study of blood T cell repertoires in COVID-19. Only in-frame clones appear in the TCRdb table, and some are missing; sequencing was by immunoSEQ multiplex PCR. The sample holds 200,000 or so clones; 81% are singletons and the top ten take 9% to 15%. The specimen sequenced was peripheral blood. Receptors were obtained from a woman aged 80 or older with COVID-19, enrolled during active disease.

This sequence joins TRBV6-1 and TRBJ2-1; 10 bases fit TRBD2. Germline CDR1 and CDR2: MNHNS and SASEGT. The CDR3 runs 17 residues. The ends lost 4 bases at V and 6 bases at J; junction bases unmatched: 12. The CDR3 nucleotides are TGTGCCAGCAGTGTACTATCCCCGGGACTAGCGTCCAATGAGCAGTTCTTC. Its translation: CASSVLSPGLASNEQFF.

V is TRBV21-1 and J is TRBJ2-7; TRBD1, the table's D call, was not compared with the DNA. TRBV21-1 is given as a pseudogene. CDR3 length equals 14 residues. The CDR3: CASSKDRLPYEQYF. In DNA form, the CDR3 reads TGTGCCAGCAGCAAAGACAGGCTTCCTTACGAGCAGTACTTC.

This chain connects TRBV7-2 to TRBJ2-5; TRBD1 agrees at 7 bases. The CDR3 loop spans 17 amino acids. CDR1 is SGHTA, CDR2 FQGNSA, per germline. Germline trimming cut 0 bases from V and 2 bases from J; bases unmatched to any gene: 9. The CDR3 nucleotides are TGTGCCAGCAGCTTAGCGCCGGCAGGGGGTGGACAAGAGACCCAGTACTTC. As protein: CASSLAPAGGGQETQYF.

V usage is TRBV30 and J usage is TRBJ1-1; perhaps TRBD1 as D (5 bases). Germline-derived CDR1 and CDR2 are GTSNPN and SVGIG (reference sequence). The CDR3 spans 12 residues. The DNA of the CDR3 is TGTGCTCTCAGGGAGGTGAACACTGAAGCTTTCTTT. Its protein product is CALREVNTEAFF.

V is TRBV21-1 and J is TRBJ2-2; the table's TRBD1 call for D was not verified on the DNA. TRBV21-1 is a pseudogene locus. The length of the CDR3 is 16 residues. The CDR3 loop reads CASSKRSRGNTGELFF. In nucleotides, the CDR3 is TGTGCCAGCAGCAAGAGGAGCAGGGGGAACACCGGGGAGCTGTTTTTT.

The sample holds one count of this clone. The CDR3 DNA reads TGTGCCAGCAGCCGACCCCAGGGAATTAATTCACCCCTCCACTTT. Its translation is CASSRPQGINSPLHF. This sequence joins TRBV5-6 and TRBJ1-6; possibly TRBD1 for D (5 bases). The V gene lost 4 bases and the J gene lost 6 bases, with 14 bases spanning the gap. The CDR3 length is 15 residues. Germline V CDR1 and CDR2: SGHDT, YYEEEE.

The CDR3 nucleotides are TGTGCCAGCAGTTTCGGGACTAGCGGAGCCTACGAGCAGTACTTC. Translation gives CASSFGTSGAYEQYF. The chain has TRBV27 and TRBJ2-7; TRBD2 aligns across 11 bases. Germline assignment: CDR1 MNHEY and CDR2 SMNVEV (reference sequence). This CDR3 region has 15 residues. Unmatched junction bases numbered 3, after V lost 3 bases and J lost 2 bases.

This sequence joins TRBV3-1 (or the pseudogene TRBV3-2) and TRBJ1-1; D unclear. Germline V gene lookup returns CDR1 LGHDT and CDR2 YNNKEL (reference sequence). The CDR3 contains 17 residues. The V end lost 0 bases, the J end lost 1 base, and 15 bases lay between the germline ends. The CDR3 DNA reads as TGTGCCAGCAGCCAAGATCCGGCGATTTGGAGGAACACTGAAGCTTTCTTT. Its protein is CASSQDPAIWRNTEAFF.

V and J are TRBV18 and TRBJ2-1, with D perhaps TRBD1 (6 bases). The CDR3 runs to 15 residues. Between the trimmed V and J ends, which lost 2 bases and 0 bases, there was a span of 8 bases. The germline V gene has CDR1 KGHSH and CDR2 LQKENI. Here the CDR3 reads CASSPGGRSYNEQFF. The CDR3 DNA follows: TGTGCCAGCTCACCAGGGGGCCGCTCCTACAATGAGCAGTTCTTC.

V and J are TRBV30 and TRBJ2-5; maybe TRBD2 (6 bases). The CDR3 spans 12 residues. V was clipped by 8 bases and J by 4 bases, with 14 bases between them. The germline V gene has CDR1 GTSNPN and CDR2 SVGIG (reference sequence). CDR3 DNA sequence: TGTGCCGGATCGGACTACCCAGAGACCCAGTACTTC. The encoded protein is CAGSDYPETQYF.

CDR3 sequence reads: CASSFSGGETGELFF. CDR3 in DNA: TGCGCCAGCAGCTTTAGCGGGGGCGAAACCGGGGAGCTGTTTTTT. The chain employs TRBV5-1 and TRBJ2-2; 9 bases map to TRBD2. Trimming took 2 bases from V and 5 from J; bases not matched to a gene: 4. This CDR3 region has 15 residues. Germline CDR1 SGHRS, CDR2 YFSETQ.

The chain links TRBV3-1 (or the pseudogene TRBV3-2) to TRBJ1-5, with a weak D call TRBD1 (5 bases). Per the germline V gene, CDR1 is LGHDT and CDR2 is YNNKEL (reference sequence). The CDR3 loop spans 16 amino acids. Between the trimmed V and J ends, which lost 3 bases and 0 bases, there was a span of 12 bases. CDR3 protein: CASSQRGLGSNQPQHF. The CDR3 DNA follows: TGTGCCAGCAGCCAGCGGGGGTTAGGTAGCAATCAGCCCCAGCATTTT.

CDR3 coding DNA: TGTGCCAGTACCCGTACCCTGGGACAGGCGTTGAATGAGCAGTTCTTC. The encoded protein is CASTRTLGQALNEQFF. The V and J genes are TRBV19 and TRBJ2-1; 8 bases are shared with TRBD1. Germline CDR1 is LNHDA and CDR2 is SQIVND (reference sequence). The V gene end was trimmed by 7 bases and the J gene end by 7 bases; junction bases not matched to a gene: 15. The CDR3 has 16 residues. The full variable domain, in which reference TRBV19 and TRBJ2-1 provide the parts outside the CDR3, is DGGITQSPKYLFRKEGQNVTLSCEQNLNHDAMYWYRQDPGQGLRLIYYSQIVNDFQKGDIAEGYSVSREKKESFPLTVTSAQKNPTAFYLCASTRTLGQALNEQFFGPGTRLTVL.

The rearrangement joins TRBV7-3 to TRBJ2-1, with D unclear. Germline V gene lookup returns CDR1 SGHTA and CDR2 FQGTGA. Trimming removed 2 bases at V and 0 bases at J, with 5 bases between. This CDR3 spans 14 amino acids. CDR3 in amino acids: CASSLFGSYNEQFF. The CDR3 DNA is TGTGCCAGCAGCTTATTCGGCTCCTACAATGAGCAGTTCTTC. The full variable domain, rest sourced from reference TRBV7-3 and TRBJ2-1, is GAGVSQTPSNKVTEKGKYVELRCDPISGHTALYWYRQSLGQGPEFLIYFQGTGAADDSGLPNDRFFAVRPEGSVSTLKIQRTERGDSAVYLCASSLFGSYNEQFFGPGTRLTVL.

Here the CDR3 reads CAIKPQEYGYTF. Here the CDR3 DNA reads TGTGCCATTAAACCTCAGGAATATGGCTACACCTTC. V is TRBV30 and J is TRBJ1-2; D gene uncertain. The CDR3 loop spans 12 amino acids. The ends were cut back, 8 bases at V and 5 bases at J, with 15 bases in the middle. Germline values: CDR1 GTSNPN, CDR2 SVGIG (reference sequence).

The chain employs TRBV28 and TRBJ1-2; TRBD1 matches 7 bases. CDR1 and CDR2 (germline): MDHEN, SYDVKM. CDR3 length: 14 residues. With 6 bases clipped from V and 2 bases from J, the junction kept 6 bases outside the gene matches. The CDR3 region is CASSSQGPNYGYTF. DNA of the CDR3: TGTGCCAGCAGCTCACAGGGGCCGAACTATGGCTACACCTTC.

The chain couples TRBV7-2 to TRBJ2-7; 15 positions agree with TRBD2. The CDR3 extends over 17 amino acids. J gave up 7 bases and V 4 bases, and 11 bases lay outside the gene matches. The germline CDR1 and CDR2 sequences are SGHTA and FQGNSA. CDR3 sequence (DNA): TGTGCCAGCAGCTCGGGACTAGCGGGGGGCCAACAAAGGGAGCAGTACTTC. This gives the protein CASSSGLAGGQQREQYF.

The V call is TRBV12-3 or TRBV12-4, the J call TRBJ2-5; no reliable D call. The CDR3 is 11 residues long. V was trimmed by 3 bases and J by 5 bases, leaving 4 bases between them. CDR3 in DNA: TGTGCCAGCAGTTTTATGGAGACCCAGTACTTC. The encoded protein is CASSFMETQYF.

This chain joins TRBV5-1 and TRBJ2-7, with 10 bases aligning to TRBD1. J was trimmed by 5 bases and V by 1 base; bases with no gene match: 6. The CDR3 extends over 15 amino acids. The germline gives CDR1 SGHRS, CDR2 YFSETQ. CDR3: CASSLNWDRGNEQYF. The DNA of the CDR3 is TGCGCCAGCAGCTTGAATTGGGACAGGGGCAACGAGCAGTACTTC.

The chain is built from TRBV3-1 (or the pseudogene TRBV3-2) and TRBJ1-2; TRBD1 is a possible D gene (6 bases). CDR1 and CDR2 from the germline V gene are LGHDT and YNNKEL (reference sequence). This CDR3 spans 14 amino acids. The ends were cut back, 0 bases at V and 4 bases at J, with 9 bases in the middle. The CDR3: CASSQDGGAYGYTF. The CDR3 coding sequence is TGTGCCAGCAGCCAAGATGGGGGGGCCTATGGCTACACCTTC.

This chain uses TRBV7-9 with TRBJ2-5, with TRBD1 matching over 7 bases. CDR1 is SEHNR and CDR2 is FQNEAQ in the germline V gene (reference sequence). The junction had 2 bases not matched to a gene; V was cut back by 2 bases and J by 2 bases. The CDR3 totals 14 residues. This chain's CDR3 is CASSLSTGQETQYF. CDR3 in DNA: TGTGCCAGCAGCTTATCGACAGGGCAAGAGACCCAGTACTTC.

V is TRBV4-3 and J is TRBJ1-4; the match to TRBD1 covers 9 bases. V lost 4 bases and J lost 8; bases outside the gene matches: 2. The CDR3 totals 13 residues. CDR1 is LGHNA and CDR2 is YSLEER in the germline V gene. The CDR3 spells CASSPDRGEKLFF. In DNA, the CDR3 is TGCGCCAGCAGCCCCGACAGGGGGGAAAAACTGTTTTTT.

This chain uses TRBV7-9 with TRBJ2-3; D not certain. Germline V gene lookup returns CDR1 SEHNR and CDR2 FQNEAQ (reference sequence). The CDR3 sequence is 13 residues long. V lost 0 bases to trimming and J lost 10 bases, with 11 bases between them. The chain's CDR3 is CASSLAESSPQYF. The DNA for the CDR3 is TGTGCCAGCAGCTTAGCGGAGTCTTCTCCGCAGTATTTT.